This T cell receptor (beta chain) is drawn from a study of cytomegalovirus exposure and HLA in healthy donors. Study-level background: Within the Caucasian-associated ancestry cluster were around four fifths of the 398 genotyped donors.

PCR involved 60 Vbeta and 13 Jbeta primers. Sequencing used immunoSEQ multiplex PCR; TCRdb keeps in-frame clones, though not all of them. The data show 120,000 or so clones, approximately 71% seen once. The study, taken as a whole, reports: Most sequenced TCRs were rare (though some public TCRs occurred in many donors). There were a few CMV-associated chains whose specificity for CMV antigens was confirmed in vitro. It was only CMV serostatus that was available as immune exposure information.

A remark on this clone: What it binds is unknown.

The source is a woman in her fifties or sixties in good health and CMV-seronegative. Sequenced material: PBMCs.

In nucleotides, the CDR3 is TGTGCCAGCAGCGTCCAAGGACTAGCGGGCATTAATGAGCAGTTCTTC. It codes for CASSVQGLAGINEQFF. The rearrangement links TRBV7-3 to TRBJ2-1; 11 bases are a match to TRBD2. CDR3 size: 16 residues. V lost 5 bases and J lost 7; bases outside the gene matches: 10. CDR1 and CDR2 from the germline V gene are SGHTA and FQGTGA.